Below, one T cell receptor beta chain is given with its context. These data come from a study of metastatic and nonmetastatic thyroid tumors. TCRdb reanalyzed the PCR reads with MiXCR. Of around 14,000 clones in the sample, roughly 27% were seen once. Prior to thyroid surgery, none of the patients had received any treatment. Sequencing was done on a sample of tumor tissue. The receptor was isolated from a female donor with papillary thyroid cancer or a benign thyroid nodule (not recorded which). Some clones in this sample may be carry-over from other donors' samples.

CDR3 protein: CAWSGTGIFQPQHF. CDR3 nucleotides: TGTGCCTGGAGTGGGACAGGGATCTTTCAGCCCCAGCATTTT. The rearrangement links TRBV30 to TRBJ1-5, with TRBD1 matching 8 bases. V shed 1 base, J shed 6 bases, and the junction held 5 bases outside the gene matches. The V gene's germline CDR1 is GTSNPN and CDR2 SVGIG (reference sequence). This CDR3 contains 14 residues.